Below, one T cell receptor beta chain is given with its context. This CDR3 has 15 amino acids. Trimming shortened V by 5 bases and J by 1 base, and 12 bases separated the two germline ends. The germline CDR1 and CDR2 sequences are SEHNR and FQNEAQ (reference sequence). The sample originates from a study of long-term antiretroviral therapy in people with HIV. Investigators performed immunoSEQ version v3.0 at survey level. TCRdb's copy holds only in-frame clones and misses some; the assay was immunoSEQ multiplex PCR. The profile shows some 22,000 clones, 82% of them singletons. V and J are TRBV7-9 and TRBJ1-3; maybe TRBD1 (5 bases). The source material was unsorted PBMCs, sampled at the start of antiretroviral therapy. This sequence originates from a man aged 45-65 years with HIV. CDR3: CASSHKGISGNTIYF. The CDR3 DNA is TGTGCCAGCAGCCACAAGGGGATTTCTGGAAACACCATATATTTT.